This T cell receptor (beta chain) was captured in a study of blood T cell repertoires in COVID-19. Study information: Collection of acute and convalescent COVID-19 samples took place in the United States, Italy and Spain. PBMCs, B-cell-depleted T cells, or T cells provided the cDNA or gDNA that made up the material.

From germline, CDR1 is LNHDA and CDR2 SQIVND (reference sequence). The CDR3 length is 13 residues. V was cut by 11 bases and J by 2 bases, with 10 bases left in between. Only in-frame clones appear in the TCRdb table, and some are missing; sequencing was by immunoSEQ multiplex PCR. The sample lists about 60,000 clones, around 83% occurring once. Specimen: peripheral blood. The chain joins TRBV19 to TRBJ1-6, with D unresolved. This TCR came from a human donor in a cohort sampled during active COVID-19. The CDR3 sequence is CASGGAYNSPLHF. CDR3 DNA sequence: TGTGCCTCAGGCGGGGCCTATAATTCACCCCTCCACTTT.